These T cell receptor beta chains were read from a single sample in a study of T cell repertoires in cytomegalovirus infection. Via MiXCR, TCRdb re-called the reads, giving one row per CDR3 protein. The sample records about 890,000 distinct CDR3 sequences, roughly 30% being singletons. Which antigens these TCRs recognize remains unknown. The starting material was cultured CD8+ T cells from PBMCs, obtained from culture after CMV antigen stimulation. The origin of the receptors is a human donor in good health (CMV status not recorded). Some clones in this sample may be carry-over from other donors' samples. Each CDR3 is given with its conserved first and last residue. D genes are given only for firm matches. Part of the rows lack a size; the others show once, few, many or a class for expanded clones.

CDR3 length	clone size	V gene	J gene	D gene	CDR3 protein	CDR3 DNA
12	.	TRBV14	TRBJ2-7	.	CASSQIINEQYF	TGTGCCAGCAGCCAAATCATCAACGAGCAGTACTTC
15	.	TRBV13	TRBJ2-2	TRBD1	CASSSPGQGSGELFF	TGTGCCAGCAGCTCACCGGGACAGGGGTCCGGGGAGCTGTTTTTT
16	few	TRBV7-9	TRBJ2-5	.	CASSSDPGAAQETQYF	TGTGCCAGCAGCTCGGACCCGGGGGCAGCCCAAGAGACCCAGTACTTC
17	.	TRBV7-6	TRBJ2-2	.	CASSIRGGRANTGELFF	TGTGCTAGCAGCATACGAGGGGGGAGAGCGAACACCGGGGAGCTGTTTTTT
14	few	TRBV4-1	TRBJ2-1	.	CASSQQPPGSEQFF	TGCGCCAGCAGCCAACAACCCCCAGGGAGTGAGCAGTTCTTC
15	.	TRBV7-9	TRBJ1-6	TRBD1	CASSPADRGNSPLHF	TGTGCCAGCAGCCCCGCCGACAGGGGAAACTCACCCCTCCACTTT
15	few	TRBV7-9	TRBJ2-7	.	CASTLREHPSYEQYF	TGTGCCAGCACCCTAAGGGAACATCCGTCCTACGAGCAGTACTTC
14	.	TRBV12-3/TRBV12-4	TRBJ1-6	.	CASSPGDYNSPLHF	TGTGCCAGCAGTCCGGGGGACTATAATTCACCCCTCCACTTT
16	.	TRBV7-9	TRBJ2-1	.	CASSLGNSAPVNEQFF	TGTGCCAGCAGCTTAGGCAATAGCGCTCCAGTCAATGAGCAGTTCTTC
15	.	TRBV11-3	TRBJ2-1	TRBD1	CSSSSWGQGGYEQFF	TGTTCCAGCAGCTCCTGGGGACAGGGGGGCTATGAGCAGTTCTTC
16	.	TRBV4-1	TRBJ2-3	.	CASSQDRQPRPDTQYF	TGTGCCAGCAGCCAAGACCGGCAACCACGACCCGATACGCAGTATTTT
13	.	TRBV6-5	TRBJ1-2	.	CASSYSAGVDLAF	TGTGCCAGCAGTTACTCGGCAGGGGTCGACCTCGCCTTC
15	.	TRBV6-2/TRBV6-3	TRBJ1-5	.	CASRPGQRGNQPQHF	TGTGCCAGCAGGCCAGGACAGCGGGGCAATCAGCCCCAGCATTTT
17	.	TRBV7-2	TRBJ1-1	.	CASRPRVRGNENTEAFF	TGTGCCAGTAGACCCAGAGTACGAGGCAACGAGAACACTGAAGCTTTCTTT
17	few	TRBV7-8	TRBJ2-3	TRBD1	CASSLMSGTGGTDTQYF	TGTGCCAGCAGCCTAATGTCCGGGACAGGGGGCACCGATACGCAGTATTTT
17	.	TRBV6-6	TRBJ1-3	.	CASSYSRGEGPGNTIYF	TGTGCCAGCAGTTACTCGAGAGGGGAAGGGCCAGGAAACACCATATATTTT
15	few	TRBV10-2	TRBJ2-2	.	CASSESGTRNGELFF	TGCGCCAGCAGTGAGTCGGGGACCCGAAACGGGGAGCTGTTTTTT
14	.	TRBV28	TRBJ2-1	.	CASSFLLGAYEQFF	TGTGCCAGCAGTTTTCTTCTCGGGGCGTATGAGCAGTTCTTC
16	.	TRBV28	TRBJ2-2	TRBD2	CASSILLSGGTGELFF	TGTGCCAGCAGTATACTTCTATCGGGAGGCACCGGGGAGCTGTTTTTT
15	few	TRBV11-2	TRBJ2-5	TRBD2	CASSLPSGGGETQYF	TGTGCCAGCAGCTTACCTAGCGGGGGGGGAGAGACCCAGTACTTC
13	.	TRBV20-1	TRBJ1-1	TRBD1	CSAMDRLNTEAFF	TGCAGTGCTATGGACAGGCTGAACACTGAAGCTTTCTTT
16	few	TRBV6-1	TRBJ2-2	.	CASNPGGQGNTGELFF	TGTGCCAGCAACCCAGGAGGGCAGGGGAACACCGGGGAGCTGTTTTTT